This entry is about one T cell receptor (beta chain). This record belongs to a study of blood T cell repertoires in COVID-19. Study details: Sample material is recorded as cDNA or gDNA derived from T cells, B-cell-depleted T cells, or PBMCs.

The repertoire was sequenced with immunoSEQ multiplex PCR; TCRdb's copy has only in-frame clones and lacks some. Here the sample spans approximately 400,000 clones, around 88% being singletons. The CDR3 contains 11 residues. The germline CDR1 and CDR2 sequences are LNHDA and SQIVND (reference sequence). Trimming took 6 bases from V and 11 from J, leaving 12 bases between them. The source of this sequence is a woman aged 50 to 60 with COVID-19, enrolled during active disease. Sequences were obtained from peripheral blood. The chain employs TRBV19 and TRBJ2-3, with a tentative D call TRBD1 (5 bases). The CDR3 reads CASSGQRRQYF. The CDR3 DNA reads TGTGCCAGTAGCGGACAAAGACGGCAGTATTTT.